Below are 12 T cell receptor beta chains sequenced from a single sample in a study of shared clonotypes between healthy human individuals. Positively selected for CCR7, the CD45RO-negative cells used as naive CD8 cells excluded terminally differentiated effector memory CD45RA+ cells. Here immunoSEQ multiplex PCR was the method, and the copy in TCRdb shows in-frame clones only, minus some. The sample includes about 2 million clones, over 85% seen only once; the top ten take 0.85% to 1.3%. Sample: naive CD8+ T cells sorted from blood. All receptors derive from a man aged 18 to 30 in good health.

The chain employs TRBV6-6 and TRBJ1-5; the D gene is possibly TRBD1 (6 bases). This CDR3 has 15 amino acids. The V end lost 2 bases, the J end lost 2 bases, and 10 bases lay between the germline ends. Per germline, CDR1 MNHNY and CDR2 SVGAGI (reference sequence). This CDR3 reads CASSYHRDGNQPQHF. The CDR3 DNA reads TGTGCCAGCAGTTACCACAGGGACGGCAATCAGCCCCAGCATTTT.

DNA of the CDR3: TGTGCCAGCAGTGACTACAGGGATCTCACCTATAATTCACCCCTCCACTTT. This encodes CASSDYRDLTYNSPLHF. This chain joins TRBV6-1 and TRBJ1-6; D possibly corresponds to TRBD1 (6 bases). Trimming took off 3 bases at V and 2 bases at J, with 14 bases between the two ends. The CDR3 has 17 amino acids. CDR1 MNHNS and CDR2 SASEGT come from the germline V gene.

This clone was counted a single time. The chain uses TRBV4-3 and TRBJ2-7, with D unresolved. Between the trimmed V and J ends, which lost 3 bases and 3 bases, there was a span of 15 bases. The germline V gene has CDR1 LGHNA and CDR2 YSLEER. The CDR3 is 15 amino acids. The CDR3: CASSQVAAPLYEQYF. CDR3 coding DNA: TGCGCCAGCAGCCAGGTTGCTGCGCCTCTCTACGAGCAGTACTTC.

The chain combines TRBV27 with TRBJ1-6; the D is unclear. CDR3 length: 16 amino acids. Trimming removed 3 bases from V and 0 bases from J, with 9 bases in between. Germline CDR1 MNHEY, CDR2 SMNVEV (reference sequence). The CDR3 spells CASSLRPSSYNSPLHF. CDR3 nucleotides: TGTGCCAGCAGTTTGCGGCCCAGCTCCTATAATTCACCCCTCCACTTT.

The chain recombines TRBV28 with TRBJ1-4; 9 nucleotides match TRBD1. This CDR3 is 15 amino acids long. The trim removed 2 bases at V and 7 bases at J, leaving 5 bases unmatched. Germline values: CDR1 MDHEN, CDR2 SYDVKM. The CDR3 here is CASSLGQGRAEKLFF. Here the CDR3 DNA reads TGTGCCAGCAGTTTAGGACAGGGGAGGGCTGAAAAACTGTTTTTT.

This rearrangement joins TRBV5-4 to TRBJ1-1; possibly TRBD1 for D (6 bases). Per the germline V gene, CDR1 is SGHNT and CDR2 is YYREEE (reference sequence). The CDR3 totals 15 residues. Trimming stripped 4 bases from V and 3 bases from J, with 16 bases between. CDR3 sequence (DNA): TGTGCCAGCAGCCAGGAACAGGGAGGGGACACTGAAGCTTTCTTT. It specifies CASSQEQGGDTEAFF.

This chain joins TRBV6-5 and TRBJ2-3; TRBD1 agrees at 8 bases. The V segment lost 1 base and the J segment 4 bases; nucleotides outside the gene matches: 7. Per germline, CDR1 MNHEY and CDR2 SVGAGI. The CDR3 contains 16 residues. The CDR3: CASSYFPGGYSDTQYF. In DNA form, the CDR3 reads TGTGCCAGCAGTTACTTTCCAGGGGGCTACTCAGATACGCAGTATTTT.

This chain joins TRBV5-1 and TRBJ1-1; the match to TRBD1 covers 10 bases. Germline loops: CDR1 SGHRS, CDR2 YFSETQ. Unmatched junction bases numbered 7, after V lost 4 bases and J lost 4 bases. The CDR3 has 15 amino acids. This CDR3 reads CASSLTGQGGTEAFF. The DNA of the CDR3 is TGCGCCAGCAGCCTGACCGGACAGGGGGGCACTGAAGCTTTCTTT.

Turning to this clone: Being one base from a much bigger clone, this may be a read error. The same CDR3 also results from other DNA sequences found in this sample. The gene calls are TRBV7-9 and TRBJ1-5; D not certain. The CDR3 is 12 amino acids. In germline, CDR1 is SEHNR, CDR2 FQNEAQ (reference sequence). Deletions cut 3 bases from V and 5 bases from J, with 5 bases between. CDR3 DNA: TGTGCCAGCAGCTTTGGAGATCAGCCCCAGCATTTT. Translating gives CASSFGDQPQHF.

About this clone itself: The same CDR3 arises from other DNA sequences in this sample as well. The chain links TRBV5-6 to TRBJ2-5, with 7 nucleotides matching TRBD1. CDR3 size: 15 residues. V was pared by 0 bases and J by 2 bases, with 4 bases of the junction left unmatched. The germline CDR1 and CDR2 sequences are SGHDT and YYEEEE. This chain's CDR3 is CASSLDRGLQETQYF. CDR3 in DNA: TGTGCCAGCAGCTTGGATAGGGGGCTTCAAGAGACCCAGTACTTC.

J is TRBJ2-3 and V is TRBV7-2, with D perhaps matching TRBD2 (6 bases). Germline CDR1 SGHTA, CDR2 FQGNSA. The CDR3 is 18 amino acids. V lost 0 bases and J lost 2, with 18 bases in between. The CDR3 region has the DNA TGTGCCAGCAGCTTAGCTGCCCTAGCGCCTTCTGACACAGATACGCAGTATTTT. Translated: CASSLAALAPSDTDTQYF.

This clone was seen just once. CDR3 coding DNA: TGTGCCAGCAGACAAAAGATTAAAAGTGGAGACGAGCAGTACTTC. Amino acid sequence: CASRQKIKSGDEQYF. The rearrangement joins TRBV6-1 to TRBJ2-7; D is unclear. Trimming stripped 6 bases from V and 5 bases from J, with 20 bases between. The germline gives CDR1 MNHNS, CDR2 SASEGT. The CDR3 has 15 amino acids.